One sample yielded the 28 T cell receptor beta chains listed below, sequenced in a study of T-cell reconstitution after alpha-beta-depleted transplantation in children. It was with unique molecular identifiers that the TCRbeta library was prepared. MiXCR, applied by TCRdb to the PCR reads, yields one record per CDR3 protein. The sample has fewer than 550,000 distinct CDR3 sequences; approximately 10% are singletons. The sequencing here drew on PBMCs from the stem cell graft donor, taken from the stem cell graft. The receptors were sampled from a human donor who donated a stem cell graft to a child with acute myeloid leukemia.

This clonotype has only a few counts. CDR3 amino acids: CASSVDPETSGRTQYF. As DNA, the CDR3 is TGTGCCAGCAGCGTAGACCCGGAGACTAGCGGGAGAACCCAGTACTTC. The V gene is TRBV9, the J gene TRBJ2-5, with TRBD2 identical over 12 bases. Unmatched junction bases numbered 8, after V lost 0 bases and J lost 8 bases. Germline V lookup: CDR1 SGDLS, CDR2 YYNGEE. The CDR3 is 16 residues long. Variable domain in full (rest from reference TRBV9 and TRBJ2-5): DSGVTQTPKHLITATGQRVTLRCSPRSGDLSVYWYQQSLDQGLQFLIQYYNGEERAKGNILERFSAQQFPDLHSELNLSSLELGDSALYFCASSVDPETSGRTQYFGPGTRLLVL.

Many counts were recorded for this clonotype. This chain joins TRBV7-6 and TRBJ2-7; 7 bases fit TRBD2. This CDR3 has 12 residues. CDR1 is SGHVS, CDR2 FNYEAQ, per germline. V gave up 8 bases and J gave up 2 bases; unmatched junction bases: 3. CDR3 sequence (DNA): TGTGCCAGCCCCGGGGGGACCTACGAGCAGTACGTC. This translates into CASPGGTYEQYV.

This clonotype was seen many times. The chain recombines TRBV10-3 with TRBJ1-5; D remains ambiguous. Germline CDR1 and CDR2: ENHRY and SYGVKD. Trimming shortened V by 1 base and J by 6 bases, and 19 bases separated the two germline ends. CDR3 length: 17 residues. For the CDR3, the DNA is TGTGCCATCAGTGAGTTCCCTGACTGGGGAGGAGGTCAGCCCCAGCATTTT. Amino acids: CAISEFPDWGGGQPQHF.

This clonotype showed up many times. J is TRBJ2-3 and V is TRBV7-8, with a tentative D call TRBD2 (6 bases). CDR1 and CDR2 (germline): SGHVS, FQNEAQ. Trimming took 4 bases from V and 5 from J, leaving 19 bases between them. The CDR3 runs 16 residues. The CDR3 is CASSSTRRAQGDTQYF. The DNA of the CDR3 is TGTGCCAGCAGCTCGACTAGAAGGGCCCAAGGAGATACGCAGTATTTT. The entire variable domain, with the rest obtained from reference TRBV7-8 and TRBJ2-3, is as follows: GAGVSQSPRYKVAKRGQDVALRCDPISGHVSLFWYQQALGQGPEFLTYFQNEAQLDKSGLPSDRFFAERPEGSVSTLKIQRTQQEDSAVYLCASSSTRRAQGDTQYFGPGTRLTVL.

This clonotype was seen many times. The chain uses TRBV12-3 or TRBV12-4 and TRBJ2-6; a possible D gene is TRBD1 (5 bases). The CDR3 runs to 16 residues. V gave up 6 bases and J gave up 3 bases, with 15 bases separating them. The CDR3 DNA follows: TGTGCCAGCAGACCTCCCCAGGGATATGGGGCCAACGTCCTGACTTTC. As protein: CASRPPQGYGANVLTF.

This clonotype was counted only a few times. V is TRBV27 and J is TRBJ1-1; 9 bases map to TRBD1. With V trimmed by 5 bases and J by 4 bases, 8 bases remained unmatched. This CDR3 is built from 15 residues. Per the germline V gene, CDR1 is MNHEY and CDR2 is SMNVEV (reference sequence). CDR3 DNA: TGTGCCAGCAGTCTGCACAGGGGGCTGGGCACTGAAGCTTTCTTT. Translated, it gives CASSLHRGLGTEAFF.

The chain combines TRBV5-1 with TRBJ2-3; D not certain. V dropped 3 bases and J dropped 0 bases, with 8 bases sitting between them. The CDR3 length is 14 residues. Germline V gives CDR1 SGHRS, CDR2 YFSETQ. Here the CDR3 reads CASSSTPSTDTQYF. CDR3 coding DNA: TGCGCCAGCAGCTCGACACCGAGCACAGATACGCAGTATTTT.

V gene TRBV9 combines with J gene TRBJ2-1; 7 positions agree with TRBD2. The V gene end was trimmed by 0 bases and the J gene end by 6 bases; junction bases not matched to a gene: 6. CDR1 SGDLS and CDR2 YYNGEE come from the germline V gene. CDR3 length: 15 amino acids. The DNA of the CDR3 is TGTGCCAGCAGCGTAGTGGGAGGGCCGCCCAATGAGCAGTTCTTC. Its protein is CASSVVGGPPNEQFF.

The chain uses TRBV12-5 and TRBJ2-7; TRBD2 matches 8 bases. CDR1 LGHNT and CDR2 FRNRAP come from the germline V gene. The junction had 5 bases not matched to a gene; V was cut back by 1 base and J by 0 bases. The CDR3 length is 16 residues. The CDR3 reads CASGLGGLGPSYEQYF. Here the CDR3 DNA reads TGTGCTAGTGGTTTGGGGGGACTAGGACCCTCCTACGAGCAGTACTTC. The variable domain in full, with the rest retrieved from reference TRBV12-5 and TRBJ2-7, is DARVTQTPRHKVTEMGQEVTMRCQPILGHNTVFWYRQTMMQGLELLAYFRNRAPLDDSGMPKDRFSAEMPDATLATLKIQPSEPRDSAVYFCASGLGGLGPSYEQYFGPGTRLTVT.

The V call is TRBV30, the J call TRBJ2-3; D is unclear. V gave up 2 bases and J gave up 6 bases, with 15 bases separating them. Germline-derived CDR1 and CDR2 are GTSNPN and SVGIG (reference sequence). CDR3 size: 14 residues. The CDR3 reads CAWSPGDRLDTQYF. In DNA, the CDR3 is TGTGCCTGGAGTCCCGGAGATAGGTTGGATACGCAGTATTTT.

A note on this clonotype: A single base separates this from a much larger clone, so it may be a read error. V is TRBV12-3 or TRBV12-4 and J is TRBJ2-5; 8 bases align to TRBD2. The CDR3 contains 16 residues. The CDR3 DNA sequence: TGTGCCAGCAGTTTAGCCAGCGGGGGACAATTGGAGACCCAGCACTTC. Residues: CASSLASGGQLETQHF.

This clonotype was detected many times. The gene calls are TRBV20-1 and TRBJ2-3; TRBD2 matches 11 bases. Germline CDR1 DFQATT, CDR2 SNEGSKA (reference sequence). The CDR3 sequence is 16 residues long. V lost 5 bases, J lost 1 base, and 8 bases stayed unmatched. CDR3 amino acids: CSAGGLLAGGTDTQYF. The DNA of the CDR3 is TGCAGTGCTGGAGGGCTACTAGCGGGGGGCACAGATACGCAGTATTTT.

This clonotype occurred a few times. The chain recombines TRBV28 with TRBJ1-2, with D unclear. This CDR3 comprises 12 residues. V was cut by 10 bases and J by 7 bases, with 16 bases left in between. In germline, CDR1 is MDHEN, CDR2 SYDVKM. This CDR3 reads CATSDTNSGYTF. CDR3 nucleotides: TGTGCCACCTCCGACACCAACAGTGGCTACACCTTC.

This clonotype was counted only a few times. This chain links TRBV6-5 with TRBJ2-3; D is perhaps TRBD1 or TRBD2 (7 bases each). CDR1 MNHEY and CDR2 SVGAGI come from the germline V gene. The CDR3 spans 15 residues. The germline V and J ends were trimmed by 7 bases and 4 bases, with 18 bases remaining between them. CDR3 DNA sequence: TGTGCCAGCACTAGAGGGGGCGCGGGAGCAGATACGCAGTATTTT. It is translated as CASTRGGAGADTQYF.

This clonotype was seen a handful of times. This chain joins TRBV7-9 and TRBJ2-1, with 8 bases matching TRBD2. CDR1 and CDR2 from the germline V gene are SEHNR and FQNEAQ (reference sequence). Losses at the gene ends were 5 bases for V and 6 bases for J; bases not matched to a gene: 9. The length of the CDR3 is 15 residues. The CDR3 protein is CASSRSSGAPNEQFF. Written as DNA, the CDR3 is TGTGCCAGCAGCAGAAGTAGCGGGGCTCCCAATGAGCAGTTCTTC. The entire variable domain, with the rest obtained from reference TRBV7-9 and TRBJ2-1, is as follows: DTGVSQNPRHKITKRGQNVTFRCDPISEHNRLYWYRQTLGQGPEFLTYFQNEAQLEKSRLLSDRFSAERPKGSFSTLEIQRTEQGDSAMYLCASSRSSGAPNEQFFGPGTRLTVL.

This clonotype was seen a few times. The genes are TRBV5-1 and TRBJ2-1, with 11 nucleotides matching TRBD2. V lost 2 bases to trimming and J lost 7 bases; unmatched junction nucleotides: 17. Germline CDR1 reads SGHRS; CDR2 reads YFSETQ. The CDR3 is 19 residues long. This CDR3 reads CASSFAPGVSGRALNEQFF. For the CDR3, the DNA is TGCGCCAGCAGCTTTGCTCCAGGGGTTAGCGGGAGGGCCTTGAATGAGCAGTTCTTC.

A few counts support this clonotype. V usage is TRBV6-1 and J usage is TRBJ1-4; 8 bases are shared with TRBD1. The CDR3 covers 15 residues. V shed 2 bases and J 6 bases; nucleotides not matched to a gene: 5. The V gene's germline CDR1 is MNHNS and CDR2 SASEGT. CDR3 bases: TGTGCCAGCAGTGAACTGGCAGGGGGCTATGAAAAACTGTTTTTT. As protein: CASSELAGGYEKLFF.

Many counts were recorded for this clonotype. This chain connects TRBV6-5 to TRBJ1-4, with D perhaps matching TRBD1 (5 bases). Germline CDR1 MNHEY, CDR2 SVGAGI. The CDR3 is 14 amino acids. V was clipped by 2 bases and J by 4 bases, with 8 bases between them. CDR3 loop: CASSYGGNNEKLFF. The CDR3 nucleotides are TGTGCCAGCAGTTACGGGGGTAATAATGAAAAACTGTTTTTT.

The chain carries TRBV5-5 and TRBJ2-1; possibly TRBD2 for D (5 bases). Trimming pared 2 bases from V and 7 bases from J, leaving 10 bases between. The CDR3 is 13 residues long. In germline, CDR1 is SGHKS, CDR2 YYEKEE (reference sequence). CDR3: CASSFILGNEQFF. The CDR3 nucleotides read TGTGCCAGCAGCTTTATACTAGGAAATGAGCAGTTCTTC. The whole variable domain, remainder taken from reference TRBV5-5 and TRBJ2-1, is DAGVTQSPTHLIKTRGQQVTLRCSPISGHKSVSWYQQVLGQGPQFIFQYYEKEERGRGNFPDRFSARQFPNYSSELNVNALLLGDSALYLCASSFILGNEQFFGPGTRLTVL.

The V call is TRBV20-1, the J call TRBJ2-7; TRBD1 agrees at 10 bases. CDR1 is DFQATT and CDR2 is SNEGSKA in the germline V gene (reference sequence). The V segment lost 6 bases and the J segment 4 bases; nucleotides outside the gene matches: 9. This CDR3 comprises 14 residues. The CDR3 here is CSANDRGPLYEQYF. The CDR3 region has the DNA TGCAGTGCCAACGACAGGGGGCCTTTGTACGAGCAGTACTTC.

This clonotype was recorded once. The CDR3 nucleotides are TGCAGTGCTAGAGATAGGGGGCAGGGAACCTATGGCTACACCTTC. Protein product: CSARDRGQGTYGYTF. This chain links TRBV20-1 with TRBJ1-2; 7 bases fit TRBD1. Germline CDR1 is DFQATT and CDR2 is SNEGSKA (reference sequence). This CDR3 comprises 15 residues. The V gene end was trimmed by 0 bases and the J gene end by 4 bases; junction bases not matched to a gene: 8.

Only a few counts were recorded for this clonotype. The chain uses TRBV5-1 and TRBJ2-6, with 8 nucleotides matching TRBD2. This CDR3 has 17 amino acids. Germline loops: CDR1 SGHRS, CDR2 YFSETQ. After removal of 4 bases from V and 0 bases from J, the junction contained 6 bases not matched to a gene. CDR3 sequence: CASSTLAGGSGANVLTF. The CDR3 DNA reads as TGCGCCAGCAGCACCCTAGCGGGCGGCTCTGGGGCCAACGTCCTGACTTTC.

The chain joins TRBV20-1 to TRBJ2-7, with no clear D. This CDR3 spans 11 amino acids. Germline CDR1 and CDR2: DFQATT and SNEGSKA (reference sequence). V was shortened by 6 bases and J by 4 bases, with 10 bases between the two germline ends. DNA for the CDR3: TGCAGTGCCCGAATGGGGTACGAGCAGTACTTC. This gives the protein CSARMGYEQYF.

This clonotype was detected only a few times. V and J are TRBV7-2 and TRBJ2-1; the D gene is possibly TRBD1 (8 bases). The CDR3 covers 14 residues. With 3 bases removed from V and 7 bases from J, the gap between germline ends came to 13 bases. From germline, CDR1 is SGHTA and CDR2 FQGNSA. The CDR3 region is CASSFGQGGNEQFF. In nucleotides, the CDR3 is TGTGCCAGCAGCTTTGGACAGGGAGGGAATGAGCAGTTCTTC. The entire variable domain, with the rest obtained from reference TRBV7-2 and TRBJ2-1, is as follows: GAGVSQSPSNKVTEKGKDVELRCDPISGHTALYWYRQSLGQGLEFLIYFQGNSAPDKSGLPSDRFSAERTGGSVSTLTIQRTQQEDSAVYLCASSFGQGGNEQFFGPGTRLTVL.

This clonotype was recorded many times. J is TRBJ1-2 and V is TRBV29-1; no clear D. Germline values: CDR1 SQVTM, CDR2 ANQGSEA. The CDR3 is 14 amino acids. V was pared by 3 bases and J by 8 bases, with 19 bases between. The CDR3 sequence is CSVELSLSRGGYTF. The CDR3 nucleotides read TGCAGCGTTGAGTTGTCATTATCCCGAGGGGGCTACACCTTC.

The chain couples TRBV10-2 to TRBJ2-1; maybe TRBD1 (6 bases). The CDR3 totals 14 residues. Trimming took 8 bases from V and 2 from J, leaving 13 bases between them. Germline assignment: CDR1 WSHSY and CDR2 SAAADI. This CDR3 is CASGGLLTYNEQFF. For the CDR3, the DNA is TGCGCCAGCGGGGGCTTACTAACCTACAATGAGCAGTTCTTC.

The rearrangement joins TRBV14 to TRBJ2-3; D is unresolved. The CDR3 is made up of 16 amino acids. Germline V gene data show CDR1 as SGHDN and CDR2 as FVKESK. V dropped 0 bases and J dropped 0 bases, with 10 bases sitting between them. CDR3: CASSQEIAISTDTQYF. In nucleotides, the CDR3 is TGTGCCAGCAGCCAAGAAATTGCGATTAGCACAGATACGCAGTATTTT.

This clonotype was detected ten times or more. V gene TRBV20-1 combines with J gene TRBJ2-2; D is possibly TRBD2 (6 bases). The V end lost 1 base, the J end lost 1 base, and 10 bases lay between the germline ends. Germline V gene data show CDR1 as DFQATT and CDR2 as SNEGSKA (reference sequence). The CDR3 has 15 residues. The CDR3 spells CSARASEGNTGELFF. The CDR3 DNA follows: TGCAGTGCTAGAGCTAGCGAGGGGAACACCGGGGAGCTGTTTTTT.